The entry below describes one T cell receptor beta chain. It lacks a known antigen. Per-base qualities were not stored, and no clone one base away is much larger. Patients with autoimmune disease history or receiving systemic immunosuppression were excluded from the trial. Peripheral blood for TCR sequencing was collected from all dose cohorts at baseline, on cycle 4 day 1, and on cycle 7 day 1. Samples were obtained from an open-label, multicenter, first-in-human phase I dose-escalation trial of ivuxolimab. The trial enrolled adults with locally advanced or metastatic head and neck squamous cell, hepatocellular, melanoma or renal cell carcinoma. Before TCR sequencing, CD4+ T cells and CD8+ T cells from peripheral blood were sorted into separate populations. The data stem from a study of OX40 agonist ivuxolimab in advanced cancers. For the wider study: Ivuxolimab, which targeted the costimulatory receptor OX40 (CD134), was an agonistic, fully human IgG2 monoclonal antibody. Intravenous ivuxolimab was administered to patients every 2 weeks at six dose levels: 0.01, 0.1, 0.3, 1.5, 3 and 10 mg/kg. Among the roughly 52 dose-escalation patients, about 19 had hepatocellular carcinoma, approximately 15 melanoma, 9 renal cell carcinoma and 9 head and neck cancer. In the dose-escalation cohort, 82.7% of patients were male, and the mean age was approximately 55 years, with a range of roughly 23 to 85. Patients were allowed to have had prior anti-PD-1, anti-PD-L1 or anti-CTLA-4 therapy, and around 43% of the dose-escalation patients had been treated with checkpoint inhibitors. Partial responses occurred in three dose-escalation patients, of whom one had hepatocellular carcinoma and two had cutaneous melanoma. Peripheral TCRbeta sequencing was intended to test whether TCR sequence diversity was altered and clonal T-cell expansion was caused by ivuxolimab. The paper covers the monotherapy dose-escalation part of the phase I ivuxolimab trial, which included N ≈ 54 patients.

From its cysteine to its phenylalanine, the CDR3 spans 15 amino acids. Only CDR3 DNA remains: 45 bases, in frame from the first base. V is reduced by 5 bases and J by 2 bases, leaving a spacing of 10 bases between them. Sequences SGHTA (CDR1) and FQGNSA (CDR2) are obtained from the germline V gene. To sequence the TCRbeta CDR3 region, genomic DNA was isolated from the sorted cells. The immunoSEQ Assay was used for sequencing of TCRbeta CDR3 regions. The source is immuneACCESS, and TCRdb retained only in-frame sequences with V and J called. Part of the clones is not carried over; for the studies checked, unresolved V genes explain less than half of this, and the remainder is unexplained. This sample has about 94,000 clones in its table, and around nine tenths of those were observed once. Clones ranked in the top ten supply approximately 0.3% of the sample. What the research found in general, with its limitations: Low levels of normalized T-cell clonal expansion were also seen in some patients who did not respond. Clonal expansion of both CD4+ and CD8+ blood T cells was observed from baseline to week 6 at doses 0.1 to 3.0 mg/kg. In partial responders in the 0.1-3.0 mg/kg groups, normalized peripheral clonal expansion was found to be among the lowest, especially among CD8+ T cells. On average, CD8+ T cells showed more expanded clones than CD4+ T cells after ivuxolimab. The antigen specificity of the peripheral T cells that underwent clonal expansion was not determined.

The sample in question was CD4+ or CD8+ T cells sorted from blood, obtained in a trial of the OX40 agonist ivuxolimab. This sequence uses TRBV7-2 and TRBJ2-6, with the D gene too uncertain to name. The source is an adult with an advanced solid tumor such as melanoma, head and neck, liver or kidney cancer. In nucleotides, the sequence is TGTGCCAGCAGCGAAGATAACACTGGGGCCAACGTCCTGACTTTC. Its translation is CASSEDNTGANVLTF.